This T cell receptor beta chain was sequenced during a study of blood T cell repertoires in COVID-19. Only in-frame clones appear in the TCRdb table, and some are missing; sequencing was by immunoSEQ multiplex PCR. The profile covers 140,000 or so clones, with roughly 90% appearing a single time and about 1.5% taken by the ten largest. This clone showed up just once. Trimming shortened V by 0 bases and J by 9 bases, and 9 bases separated the two germline ends. In germline, CDR1 is SEHNR, CDR2 FQNEAQ (reference sequence). The CDR3 runs to 13 residues. The receptor comes from a human donor in a cohort sampled during active COVID-19. The material sequenced was peripheral blood. The chain carries TRBV7-9 and TRBJ2-1, with D tentatively TRBD1 (5 bases). The CDR3 DNA sequence: TGTGCCAGCAGCTTAGCAGGGGCGATTGAGCAGTTCTTC. It is translated as CASSLAGAIEQFF. Combining the CDR3 with reference TRBV7-9 and TRBJ2-1 gives the whole variable domain DTGVSQNPRHKITKRGQNVTFRCDPISEHNRLYWYRQTLGQGPEFLTYFQNEAQLEKSRLLSDRFSAERPKGSFSTLEIQRTEQGDSAMYLCASSLAGAIEQFFGPGTRLTVL.